The clone carrying this T cell receptor (beta chain) has a handful of counts. Antigen specificity is unknown. Germline-derived CDR1 and CDR2 are DFQATT and SNEGSKA (reference sequence). The CDR3 consists of 16 residues. Trimming took 6 bases from V and 5 from J, leaving 22 bases between them. The data originate from a study of T cell repertoires in cytomegalovirus infection. Turning to the study itself: Matching HLA type, along with CMV infection, was indicated by public TCR beta signatures.

Whole-study findings and limits: The ex vivo response was dominated by HLA-C-restricted CMV-specific TCR beta clonotypes.

TCRdb reprocessed the reads with MiXCR, giving one entry per CDR3 protein. The data contain 130,000 or so distinct CDR3 sequences, about 6.3% of them singletons. The sequence derives from a human donor in good health (CMV status not recorded). Some clones in this sample may be carry-over from other donors' samples. Sample: PBMCs. This chain links TRBV20-1 with TRBJ2-2; weak D call: TRBD2 (7 bases). The CDR3 nucleotides read TGCAGTGCCCCCCTCATGGGGGGGCCGGGGACCGGGGAGCTGTTTTTT. Amino acid sequence: CSAPLMGGPGTGELFF.